Presented here are 13 T cell receptor beta chains from one specimen sequenced in a study of blood T cell repertoires in COVID-19. The assay was immunoSEQ multiplex PCR, and TCRdb's table has in-frame clones only and misses some. This table has some 240,000 clones, roughly 80% appearing once. The sample taken for sequencing was PBMCs or T cells enriched from blood (not recorded which). All receptors derive from a man aged 25 to 40 with acute COVID-19.

This clone was recorded once. V is TRBV28 and J is TRBJ2-7; TRBD1 might be the D (7 bases). Germline CDR1 reads MDHEN; CDR2 reads SYDVKM. V shed 2 bases and J shed 9 bases, with 17 bases lying between them. The CDR3 contains 14 residues. CDR3 sequence (DNA): TGTGCCAGCAGTTTAAACAGGGGAGGATGGGGGCAGTACGTC. Translated, it gives CASSLNRGGWGQYV.

The chain combines TRBV6-5 with TRBJ2-7; TRBD2 matches at 11 bases. This CDR3 has 14 amino acids. J was trimmed by 3 bases and V by 5 bases; bases with no gene match: 3. CDR1 and CDR2 from the germline V gene are MNHEY and SVGAGI. As DNA, the CDR3 is TGTGCCAGCAGTAATAGCGGGAGGGTCTACGAGCAGTACGTC. Its protein product is CASSNSGRVYEQYV.

The chain joins TRBV7-2 to TRBJ2-1; a possible D gene is TRBD1 (5 bases). V was trimmed by 6 bases and J by 4 bases, leaving 16 bases between them. The CDR3 runs to 15 residues. Germline lookup yields CDR1 SGHTA and CDR2 FQGNSA. CDR3 sequence (DNA): TGTGCCAGCAGGGAACACCAGACAGTATACAATGAGCAGTTCTTC. Protein product: CASREHQTVYNEQFF. The whole variable domain, filled in from reference TRBV7-2 and TRBJ2-1, reads GAGVSQSPSNKVTEKGKDVELRCDPISGHTALYWYRQSLGQGLEFLIYFQGNSAPDKSGLPSDRFSAERTGGSVSTLTIQRTQQEDSAVYLCASREHQTVYNEQFFGPGTRLTVL.

The V call is TRBV27, the J call TRBJ1-5; 11 bases fit TRBD1. The CDR3 loop spans 13 amino acids. The germline V gene has CDR1 MNHEY and CDR2 SMNVEV (reference sequence). Unmatched junction bases numbered 3, after V lost 0 bases and J lost 14 bases. CDR3 sequence: CASSLSKGQGEHF. The CDR3 nucleotides are TGTGCCAGCAGTTTATCGAAGGGACAGGGGGAGCATTTT.

V usage is TRBV6-2 or TRBV6-3 and J usage is TRBJ2-3; D may be TRBD2 (6 bases). The CDR3 is made up of 17 amino acids. Trimming cost V 6 bases and J 4 bases, with 23 bases left between them. CDR1 MNHEY and CDR2 SVGEGT come from the germline V gene. CDR3 amino acids: CASSDSIPGLAADTQYF. CDR3 coding DNA: TGTGCCAGCAGCGACTCAATTCCGGGACTGGCCGCAGATACGCAGTATTTT.

The chain is built from TRBV6-5 and TRBJ1-1; D uncertain. Trimming removed 8 bases from V and 2 bases from J, with 12 bases in between. The CDR3 extends over 13 amino acids. Germline CDR1 and CDR2: MNHEY and SVGAGI. The DNA for the CDR3 is TGTGCCAGCTCCGGAGGGAGAAACACTGAAGCTTTCTTT. It encodes CASSGGRNTEAFF.

The chain carries TRBV9 and TRBJ1-1; D remains ambiguous. This CDR3 contains 14 residues. V was pared by 2 bases and J by 3 bases, with 11 bases between. The germline V gene encodes CDR1 SGDLS and CDR2 YYNGEE. The CDR3 bases are TGTGCCAGCAGCGTCGGGGAGGCGTACACTGAAGCTTTCTTT. Amino acids: CASSVGEAYTEAFF.

V usage is TRBV27 and J usage is TRBJ2-1; D unclear. V was cut by 3 bases and J by 0 bases, with 6 bases left in between. CDR1 is MNHEY, CDR2 SMNVEV, per germline (reference sequence). CDR3 length: 14 residues. CDR3 sequence reads: CASSFRFSYNEQFF. Here the CDR3 DNA reads TGTGCCAGCAGTTTTCGTTTCTCCTACAATGAGCAGTTCTTC.

This chain joins TRBV7-8 and TRBJ1-2; tentative D call: TRBD1 (6 bases). CDR3 length: 15 residues. Germline CDR1 and CDR2: SGHVS and FQNEAQ. V shed 5 bases and J shed 7 bases, with 20 bases lying between them. The CDR3 region is CASSADPQGQGGYTF. The CDR3 nucleotides read TGTGCCAGCAGCGCGGACCCTCAGGGGCAGGGTGGCTACACCTTC.

This chain links TRBV14 with TRBJ2-3, with 12 bases that match TRBD2. Germline lookup yields CDR1 SGHDN and CDR2 FVKESK. This CDR3 has 16 residues. J was trimmed by 1 base and V by 2 bases; bases with no gene match: 1. The DNA of the CDR3 is TGTGCCAGCAGCCAACGACTAGCGGGGGGCACAGATACGCAGTATTTT. Protein sequence: CASSQRLAGGTDTQYF.

This clone appeared once. The chain is built from TRBV12-5 and TRBJ2-7, with a tentative D call TRBD1 (6 bases). CDR1 and CDR2 (germline): LGHNT, FRNRAP. Trimming stripped 1 base from V and 4 bases from J, with 17 bases between. The CDR3 is 16 amino acids. The CDR3 DNA is TGTGCTAGTGGTTTGGCCGGGAAGACAGGTCAATACGAGCAGTACGTC. Translation gives CASGLAGKTGQYEQYV.

The J gene is TRBJ2-3, the V gene TRBV6-2 or TRBV6-3; 9 bases line up with TRBD2. Germline V gene data show CDR1 as MNHEY and CDR2 as SVGEGT. The CDR3 is 17 residues long. The V segment lost 2 bases and the J segment 2 bases; nucleotides outside the gene matches: 8. The chain's CDR3 is CASSYPSGRLTTDTQYF. As DNA, the CDR3 is TGTGCCAGCAGTTACCCCAGCGGGAGGCTGACCACAGATACGCAGTATTTT.

The CDR3 spells CASSYRLAGSYNEQFF. The CDR3 DNA follows: TGTGCCAGCAGCTATCGACTAGCGGGCTCCTACAATGAGCAGTTCTTC. The chain carries TRBV9 and TRBJ2-1; 10 positions agree with TRBD2. Germline CDR1 and CDR2: SGDLS and YYNGEE. The CDR3 loop spans 16 amino acids. V lost 4 bases to trimming and J lost 0 bases; unmatched junction nucleotides: 4.